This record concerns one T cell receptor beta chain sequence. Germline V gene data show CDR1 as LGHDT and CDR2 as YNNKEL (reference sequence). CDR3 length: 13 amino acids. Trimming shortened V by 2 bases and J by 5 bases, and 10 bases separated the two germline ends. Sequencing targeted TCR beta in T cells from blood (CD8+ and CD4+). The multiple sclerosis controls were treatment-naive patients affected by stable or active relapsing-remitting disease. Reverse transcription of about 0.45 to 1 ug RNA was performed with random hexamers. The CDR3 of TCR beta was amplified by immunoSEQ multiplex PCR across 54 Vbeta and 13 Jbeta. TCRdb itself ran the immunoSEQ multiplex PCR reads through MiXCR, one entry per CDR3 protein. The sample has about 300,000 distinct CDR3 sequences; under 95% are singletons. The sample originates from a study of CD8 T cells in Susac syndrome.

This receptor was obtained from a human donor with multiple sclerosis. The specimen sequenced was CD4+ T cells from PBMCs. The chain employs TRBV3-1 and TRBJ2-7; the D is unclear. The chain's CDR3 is CASSQTNSDEQYF. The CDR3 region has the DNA TGTGCCAGCAGCCAAACCAACAGCGACGAGCAGTACTTC.